The 9 T cell receptor beta chains below all came from one sample that was sequenced in a study of response to subunit inactivated influenza vaccine. In TCRdb, the RT-PCR reads were re-called with MiXCR into one record per CDR3 protein. This table has about 620,000 distinct CDR3 sequences, 10% to 12% appearing once. The sample was also reused in another study, on T cells expressing NK-cell markers. That study adds: Libraries used 5'RACE template switching adding universal primer site and UMIs.

The source material was PBMCs from blood, sampled on the day of vaccination. These receptor sequences come from a middle-aged man who received an inactivated influenza vaccine.

V usage is TRBV18 and J usage is TRBJ2-5; 11 bases map to TRBD1. The CDR3 spans 15 residues. The germline gives CDR1 KGHSH, CDR2 LQKENI. J gave up 3 bases and V 6 bases, and 6 bases lay outside the gene matches. CDR3 in amino acids: CASSQGTGGEETQYF. The CDR3 region has the DNA TGTGCCAGCTCGCAGGGGACAGGGGGTGAAGAGACCCAGTACTTC.

The chain combines TRBV27 with TRBJ2-3, with no clear D. The germline V and J ends were trimmed by 3 bases and 4 bases, with 14 bases remaining between them. Germline assignment: CDR1 MNHEY and CDR2 SMNVEV (reference sequence). The CDR3 covers 15 residues. CDR3 bases: TGTGCCAGCAGTTTCTTGGCAGGCCACGCAGATACGCAGTATTTT. It is translated as CASSFLAGHADTQYF.

This clonotype occurred many times. This chain uses TRBV6-2 or TRBV6-3 with TRBJ2-1, with D hard to call. Germline assignment: CDR1 MNHEY and CDR2 SVGEGT. Trimming removed 3 bases at V and 7 bases at J, with 7 bases between. This CDR3 region has 12 residues. CDR3 loop: CASSYGANEQFF. The CDR3 DNA reads TGTGCCAGCAGTTATGGAGCGAATGAGCAGTTCTTC.

This chain uses TRBV5-1 with TRBJ2-3, with TRBD2 as a possible D gene (5 bases). Germline-derived CDR1 and CDR2 are SGHRS and YFSETQ. The CDR3 consists of 17 residues. V lost 4 bases to trimming and J lost 4 bases, with 22 bases between them. The CDR3 DNA is TGCGCCAGCAGCACGGGCCTAACTTGGACTGCGGCAGATACGCAGTATTTT. Protein sequence: CASSTGLTWTAADTQYF.

This clonotype was seen ten or more times. This sequence joins TRBV29-1 and TRBJ2-1; 8 nucleotides match TRBD2. Looked up from germline, CDR1 is SQVTM and CDR2 is ANQGSEA. The CDR3 is 10 amino acids. J was trimmed by 7 bases and V by 8 bases; bases with no gene match: 1. The CDR3 region is CSSGGNEQFF. CDR3 coding DNA: TGCAGCTCGGGAGGGAATGAGCAGTTCTTC.

This clonotype was counted a few times. The chain carries TRBV27 and TRBJ2-3, with TRBD2 matching over 10 bases. With 2 bases clipped from V and 8 bases from J, the junction kept 7 bases outside the gene matches. Germline CDR1 reads MNHEY; CDR2 reads SMNVEV (reference sequence). The CDR3 totals 15 residues. The CDR3 loop is CASSLTSGGAITQYF. In nucleotides, the CDR3 is TGTGCCAGCAGTTTAACGAGCGGGGGGGCCATTACGCAGTATTTT.

The chain recombines TRBV28 with TRBJ2-3; tentatively, D is TRBD2 (6 bases). With 5 bases removed from V and 8 bases from J, the gap between germline ends came to 17 bases. The CDR3 contains 14 residues. Per germline, CDR1 MDHEN and CDR2 SYDVKM. CDR3 bases: TGTGCCAGCAGTCCCCTCTCGCCGGGAGCTACGCAGTATTTT. Protein: CASSPLSPGATQYF.

V is TRBV5-6 and J is TRBJ2-3; 7 bases are a match to TRBD1. The CDR3 covers 15 residues. J gave up 2 bases and V 2 bases, and 5 bases lay outside the gene matches. Looked up from germline, CDR1 is SGHDT and CDR2 is YYEEEE. CDR3 nucleotide sequence: TGTGCCAGCAGCTTACGGACAGGAGCCACAGATACGCAGTATTTT. It codes for CASSLRTGATDTQYF.

This clonotype has just a few counts. CDR3 sequence: CASSPRQGASEKLFF. In DNA form, the CDR3 reads TGCGCCAGCAGCCCACGACAGGGGGCGTCGGAAAAACTGTTTTTT. The chain has TRBV5-1 and TRBJ1-4; 10 bases are a match to TRBD1. Germline CDR1 is SGHRS and CDR2 is YFSETQ. The CDR3 is made up of 15 amino acids. V shed 4 bases and J 8 bases; nucleotides not matched to a gene: 8. The entire variable domain, with the rest obtained from reference TRBV5-1 and TRBJ1-4, is as follows: KAGVTQTPRYLIKTRGQQVTLSCSPISGHRSVSWYQQTPGQGLQFLFEYFSETQRNKGNFPGRFSGRQFSNSRSEMNVSTLELGDSALYLCASSPRQGASEKLFFGSGTQLSVL.